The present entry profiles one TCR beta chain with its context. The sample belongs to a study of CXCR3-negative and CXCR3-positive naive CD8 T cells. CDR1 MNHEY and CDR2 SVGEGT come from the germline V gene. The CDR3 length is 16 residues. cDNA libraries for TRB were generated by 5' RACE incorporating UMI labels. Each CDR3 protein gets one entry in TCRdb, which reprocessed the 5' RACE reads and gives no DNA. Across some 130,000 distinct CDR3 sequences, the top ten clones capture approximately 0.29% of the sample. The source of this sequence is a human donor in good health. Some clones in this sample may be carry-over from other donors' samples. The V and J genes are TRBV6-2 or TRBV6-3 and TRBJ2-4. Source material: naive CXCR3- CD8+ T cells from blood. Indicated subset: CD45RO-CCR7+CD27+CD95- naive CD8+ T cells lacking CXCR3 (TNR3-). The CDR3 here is CASSYSIGLAKNIQYF.